Below, one T cell receptor beta chain is given with its context. The antigen remains unidentified. The data originate from a study of cytomegalovirus exposure and HLA in healthy donors. Background on the study: Around 77% of several hundred genotyped donors fell in the Caucasian-associated ancestry cluster. Study-level results: Earlier results showed most TCR beta V segments being productive about 87% or about 30% of the time.

Trimming took off 8 bases at V and 6 bases at J, with 14 bases between the two ends. CDR3 length: 12 amino acids. Germline V lookup: CDR1 MNHNY, CDR2 SVGAGI (reference sequence). The PCR made use of 60 Vbeta and 13 Jbeta primers. Using immunoSEQ multiplex PCR, the repertoire was profiled, and TCRdb retains in-frame clones only, with some absent. The data hold about 180,000 clones, with roughly 78% observed a single time. The source of this sequence is a woman aged 30 to 39 in good health and CMV-seronegative. The sequenced material came from PBMCs. The chain has TRBV6-6 and TRBJ2-7, with D maybe TRBD1 (5 bases). The CDR3 bases are TGTGCCAGCGGGAACCTCCAGGGCGAGCAGTACTTC. This gives the protein CASGNLQGEQYF.